The source of this TCR beta chain is a study of T-cell reconstitution after alpha-beta-depleted transplantation in children. The sample holds a few counts of this clonotype. V was clipped by 7 bases and J by 0 bases, with 8 bases between them. CDR1 is SGHRS and CDR2 is YFSETQ in the germline V gene. The CDR3 length is 14 residues. Unique molecular identifiers were incorporated when the TCRbeta library was constructed. One entry per CDR3 protein results from TCRdb running MiXCR on the PCR reads. In the table there are approximately 190,000 distinct CDR3 sequences, around 9.2% of which are singletons. Sequencing used PBMCs, mostly from graft donor cells, obtained 360 days after TCRalphabeta/CD19-depleted stem cell transplant. The chain recombines TRBV5-1 with TRBJ2-6, with a tentative D call TRBD2 (5 bases). This clonotype originated in a male patient aged 2 to 9 who had a stem cell transplant for acute myeloid leukemia, so the T cells may come from the graft donor. CDR3 loop: CASHRDSGANVLTF. The DNA for the CDR3 is TGCGCCAGCCACCGGGACTCTGGGGCCAACGTCCTGACTTTC.